The clone carrying this T cell receptor beta chain was seen a handful of times. The data derive from a study of T cells in narcolepsy. Here immunoSEQ multiplex PCR was the method, and the copy in TCRdb shows in-frame clones only, minus some. The sample lists 8,000 to 10,000 clones; about 63% were seen once. The CDR3 has 16 residues. The germline gives CDR1 SEHNR, CDR2 FQNEAQ (reference sequence). Trimming left V 2 bases short and J 2 bases short, with 15 bases between. Source material: CD45RA- memory CD8+ T cells from PBMCs. The V call is TRBV7-9, the J call TRBJ2-5; no firm D call. The sequence derives from a human donor with narcolepsy. CDR3 sequence: CASSLSLVRQQETQYF. DNA for the CDR3: TGTGCCAGCAGCTTATCCTTAGTACGGCAGCAAGAGACCCAGTACTTC.